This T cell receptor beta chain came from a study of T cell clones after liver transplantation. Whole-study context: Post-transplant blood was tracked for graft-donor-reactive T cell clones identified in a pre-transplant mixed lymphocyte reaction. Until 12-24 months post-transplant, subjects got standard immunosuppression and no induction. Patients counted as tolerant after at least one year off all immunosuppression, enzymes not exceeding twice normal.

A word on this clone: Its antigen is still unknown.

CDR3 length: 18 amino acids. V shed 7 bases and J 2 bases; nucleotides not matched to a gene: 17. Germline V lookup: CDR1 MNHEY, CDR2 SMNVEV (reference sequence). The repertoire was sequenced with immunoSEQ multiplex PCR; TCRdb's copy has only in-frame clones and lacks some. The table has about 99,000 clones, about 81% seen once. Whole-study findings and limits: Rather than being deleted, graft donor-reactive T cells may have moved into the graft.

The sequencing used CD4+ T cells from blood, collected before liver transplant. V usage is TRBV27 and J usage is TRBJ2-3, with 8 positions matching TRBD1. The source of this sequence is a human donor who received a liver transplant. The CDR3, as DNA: TGTGCCAGCATTACACTCTACAGGGGGGCTTTGGACACAGATACGCAGTATTTT. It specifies CASITLYRGALDTDTQYF.